Sequencing of this T cell receptor (beta chain) was carried out in a study of early T cells in non-severe SARS-CoV-2 infection. The TCR library protocol attached unique molecular identifiers to the individual cDNA molecules. TCRdb processed the 5' RACE reads anew with MiXCR; each CDR3 protein has one entry. The data show about 67,000 distinct CDR3 sequences, around a tenth seen once. This clonotype was recorded many times. V dropped 6 bases and J dropped 0; count of bases not matched to a gene: 7. CDR3 length: 16 amino acids. CDR1 is DFQATT, CDR2 SNEGSKA, per germline (reference sequence). This chain links TRBV20-1 with TRBJ1-6; 8 bases are a match to TRBD1. The receptor comes from an adult who was a healthcare worker with PCR-confirmed SARS-CoV-2 infection or an uninfected control (not recorded which). The sample was whole blood. CDR3 amino acids: CSAKRQGSSYNSPLHF. CDR3 DNA sequence: TGCAGTGCAAAAAGACAGGGGAGCTCCTATAATTCACCCCTCCACTTT.